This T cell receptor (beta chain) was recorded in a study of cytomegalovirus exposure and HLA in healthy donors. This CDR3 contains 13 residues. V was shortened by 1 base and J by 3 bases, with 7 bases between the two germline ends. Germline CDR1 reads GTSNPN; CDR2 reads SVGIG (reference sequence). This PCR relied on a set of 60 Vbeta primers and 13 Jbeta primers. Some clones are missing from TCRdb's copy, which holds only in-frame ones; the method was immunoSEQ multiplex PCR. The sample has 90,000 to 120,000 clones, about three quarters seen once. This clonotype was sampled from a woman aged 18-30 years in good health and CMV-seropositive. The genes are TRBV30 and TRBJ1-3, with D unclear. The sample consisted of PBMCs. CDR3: CAWSASGGNTIYF. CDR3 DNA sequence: TGTGCCTGGAGTGCCTCAGGTGGAAACACCATATATTTT.